Given below is one T cell receptor beta chain in context. The data originate from a study of blood T cell repertoires in COVID-19. Turning to the study itself: Specimens from acute and convalescent COVID-19 originated in the United States, Italy and Spain. The analysed material was cDNA or gDNA that came from T cells, B-cell-depleted T cells, or PBMCs.

Some clones are missing from TCRdb's copy, which holds only in-frame ones; the method was immunoSEQ multiplex PCR. Of about 220,000 clones in the sample, around 80% were seen once. This CDR3 has 13 amino acids. Germline CDR1 SGHRS, CDR2 YFSETQ. V was clipped by 4 bases and J by 3 bases, with 9 bases between them. V gene TRBV5-1 combines with J gene TRBJ2-3; no definite D call. The sample consisted of peripheral blood. The TCR was taken from a woman aged 50 to 60 with acute or convalescent COVID-19. The CDR3 DNA reads TGCGCCAGCAGCGCCTACTCGACAGATACGCAGTATTTT. Translation gives CASSAYSTDTQYF. The full variable domain, rest sourced from reference TRBV5-1 and TRBJ2-3, is KAGVTQTPRYLIKTRGQQVTLSCSPISGHRSVSWYQQTPGQGLQFLFEYFSETQRNKGNFPGRFSGRQFSNSRSEMNVSTLELGDSALYLCASSAYSTDTQYFGPGTRLTVL.